This is a list of T cell receptor beta chains from one sample in a study of Graves' ophthalmopathy and Graves' hyperthyroidism. TCRdb reanalysed the multiplex PCR reads using MiXCR and keeps one entry per CDR3 protein. The table has roughly 230,000 distinct CDR3 sequences, roughly 21% seen once. The material sequenced was peripheral blood. The receptor source for this set is a woman aged 45-65 years with Graves' ophthalmopathy. Each CDR3 is given with its conserved first and last residue. The D gene is left open where the match is weak. Where a row states a size, it is once, few, many or the class of an expanded clone; other rows omit it.

>TRBJ1-1|TRBV12-3/TRBV12-4|-|few
CASRHTGPNTEAFF
TGTGCCAGCAGGCATACAGGACCGAACACTGAAGCTTTCTTT
>TRBJ2-7|TRBV29-1|TRBD2|many
CRPIPSGFAYEQYF
TGCAGACCTATCCCTAGCGGGTTCGCCTACGAGCAGTACTTC
>TRBJ1-1|TRBV19|-|many
CASSLGRTGAFF
TGTGCCAGTAGTCTCGGACGAACGGGAGCTTTCTTT
>TRBJ2-7|TRBV9|-|many
CASSVLPDVYEQYF
TGTGCCAGCAGCGTCCTACCCGATGTCTACGAGCAGTACTTC
>TRBJ2-5|TRBV28|-|-
CANSFGGAGETQYF
TGTGCCAACAGTTTTGGCGGGGCCGGGGAGACCCAGTACTTC
>TRBJ2-6|TRBV12-3/TRBV12-4|-|-
CASSLRNSGANVLTF
TGTGCCAGCAGTTTACGGAATAGTGGGGCCAACGTCCTGACTTTC
>TRBJ2-2|TRBV11-2|-|-
CASSLAPGPKNTGELFF
TGTGCCAGCAGCCTTGCACCGGGACCGAAGAACACCGGGGAGCTGTTTTTT
>TRBJ2-5|TRBV20-1|-|few
CSAGLRGFGETQYF
TGCAGTGCTGGACTCCGGGGATTCGGGGAGACCCAGTACTTC
>TRBJ1-6|TRBV11-2|TRBD1|many
CASSAPGTGGSPLHF
TGTGCCAGCAGCGCCCCGGGGACAGGCGGTTCACCCCTCCACTTT
>TRBJ2-2|TRBV5-1|TRBD2|-
CASSLSSGPTGELFF
TGCGCCAGCAGCTTGTCTAGCGGGCCCACCGGGGAGCTGTTTTTT